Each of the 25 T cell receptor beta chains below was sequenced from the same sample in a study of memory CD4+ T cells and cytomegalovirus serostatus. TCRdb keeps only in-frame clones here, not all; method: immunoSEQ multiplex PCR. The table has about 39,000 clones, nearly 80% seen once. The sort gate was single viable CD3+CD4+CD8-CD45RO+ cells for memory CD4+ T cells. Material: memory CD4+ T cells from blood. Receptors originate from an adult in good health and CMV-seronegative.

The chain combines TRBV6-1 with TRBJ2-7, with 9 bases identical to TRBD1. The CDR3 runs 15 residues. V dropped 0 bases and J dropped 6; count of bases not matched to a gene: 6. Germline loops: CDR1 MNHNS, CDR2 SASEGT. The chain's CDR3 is CASSEAWGTGSEQYF. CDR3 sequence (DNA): TGTGCCAGCAGTGAAGCCTGGGGGACAGGGAGCGAGCAGTACTTC.

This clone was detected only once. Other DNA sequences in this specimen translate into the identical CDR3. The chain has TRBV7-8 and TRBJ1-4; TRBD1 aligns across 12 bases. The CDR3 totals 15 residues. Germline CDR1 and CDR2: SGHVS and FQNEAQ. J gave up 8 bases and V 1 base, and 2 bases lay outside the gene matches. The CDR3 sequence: CASSLVGTGGEKLFF. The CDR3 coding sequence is TGTGCCAGCAGCTTAGTTGGGACAGGGGGCGAAAAACTGTTTTTT. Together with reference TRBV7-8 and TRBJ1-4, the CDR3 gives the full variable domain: GAGVSQSPRYKVAKRGQDVALRCDPISGHVSLFWYQQALGQGPEFLTYFQNEAQLDKSGLPSDRFFAERPEGSVSTLKIQRTQQEDSAVYLCASSLVGTGGEKLFFGSGTQLSVL.

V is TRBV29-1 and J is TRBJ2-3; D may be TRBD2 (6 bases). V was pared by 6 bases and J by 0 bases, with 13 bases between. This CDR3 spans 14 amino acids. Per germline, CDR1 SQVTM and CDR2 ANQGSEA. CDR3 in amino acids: CSVKSGSSTDTQYF. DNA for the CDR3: TGCAGCGTGAAAAGCGGGTCTAGCACAGATACGCAGTATTTT.

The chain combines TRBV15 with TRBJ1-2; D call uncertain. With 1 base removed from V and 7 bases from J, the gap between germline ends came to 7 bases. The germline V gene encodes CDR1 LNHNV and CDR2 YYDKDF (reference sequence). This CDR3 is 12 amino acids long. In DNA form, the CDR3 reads TGTGCCACCAGCAGAGGACATCGTGGCTACACCTTC. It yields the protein CATSRGHRGYTF.

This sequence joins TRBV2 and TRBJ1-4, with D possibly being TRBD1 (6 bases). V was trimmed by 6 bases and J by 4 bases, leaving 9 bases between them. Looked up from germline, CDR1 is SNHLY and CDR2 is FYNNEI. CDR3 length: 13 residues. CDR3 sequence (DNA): TGTGCCAGCAGGTGGACAGTTAATGAAAAACTGTTTTTT. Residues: CASRWTVNEKLFF. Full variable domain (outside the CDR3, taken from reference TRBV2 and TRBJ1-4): EPEVTQTPSHQVTQMGQEVILRCVPISNHLYFYWYRQILGQKVEFLVSFYNNEISEKSEIFDDQFSVERPDGSNFTLKIRSTKLEDSAMYFCASRWTVNEKLFFGSGTQLSVL.

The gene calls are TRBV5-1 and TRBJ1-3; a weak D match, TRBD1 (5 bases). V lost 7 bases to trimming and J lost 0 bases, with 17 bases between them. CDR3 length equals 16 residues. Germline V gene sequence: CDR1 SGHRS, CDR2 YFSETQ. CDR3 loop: CASGPGTASSGNTIYF. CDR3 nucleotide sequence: TGCGCCAGCGGGCCCGGGACGGCGAGCTCTGGAAACACCATATATTTT.

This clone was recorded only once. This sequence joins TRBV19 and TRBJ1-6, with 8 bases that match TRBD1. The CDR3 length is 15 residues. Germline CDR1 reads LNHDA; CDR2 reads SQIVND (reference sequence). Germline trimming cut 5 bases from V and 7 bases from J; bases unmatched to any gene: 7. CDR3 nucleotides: TGTGCCAGTAGTGGGAAGACAGGGGTCAATTCACCCCTCCACTTT. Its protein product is CASSGKTGVNSPLHF.

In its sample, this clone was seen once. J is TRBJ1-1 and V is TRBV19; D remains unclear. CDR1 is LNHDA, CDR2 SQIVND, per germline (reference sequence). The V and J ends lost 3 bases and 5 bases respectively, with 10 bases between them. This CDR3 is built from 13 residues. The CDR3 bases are TGTGCCAGTAGTATTGCGTTAGGGACTGAAGCTTTCTTT. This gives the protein CASSIALGTEAFF. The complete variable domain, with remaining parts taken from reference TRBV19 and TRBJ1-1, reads DGGITQSPKYLFRKEGQNVTLSCEQNLNHDAMYWYRQDPGQGLRLIYYSQIVNDFQKGDIAEGYSVSREKKESFPLTVTSAQKNPTAFYLCASSIALGTEAFFGQGTRLTVV.

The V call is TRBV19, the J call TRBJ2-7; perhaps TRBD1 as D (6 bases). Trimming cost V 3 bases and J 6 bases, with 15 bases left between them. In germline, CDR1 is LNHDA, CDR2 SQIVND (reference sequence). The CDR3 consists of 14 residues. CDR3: CASSMILGGSEQYF. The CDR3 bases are TGTGCCAGTAGTATGATCTTAGGGGGTTCCGAGCAGTACTTC. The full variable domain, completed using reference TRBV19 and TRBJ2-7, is DGGITQSPKYLFRKEGQNVTLSCEQNLNHDAMYWYRQDPGQGLRLIYYSQIVNDFQKGDIAEGYSVSREKKESFPLTVTSAQKNPTAFYLCASSMILGGSEQYFGPGTRLTVT.

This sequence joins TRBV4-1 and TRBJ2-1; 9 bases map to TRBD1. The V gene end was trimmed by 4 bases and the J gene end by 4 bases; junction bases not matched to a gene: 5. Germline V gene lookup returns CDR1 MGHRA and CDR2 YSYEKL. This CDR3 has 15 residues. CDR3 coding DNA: TGCGCCAGCAGCCTCAGGACAGGGGATTACAATGAGCAGTTCTTC. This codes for CASSLRTGDYNEQFF.

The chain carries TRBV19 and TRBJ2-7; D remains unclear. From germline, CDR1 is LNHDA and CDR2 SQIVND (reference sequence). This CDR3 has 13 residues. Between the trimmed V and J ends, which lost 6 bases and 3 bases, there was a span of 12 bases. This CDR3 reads CASSFRQSYEQYF. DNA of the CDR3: TGTGCCAGTAGCTTTCGGCAGAGCTACGAGCAGTACTTC.

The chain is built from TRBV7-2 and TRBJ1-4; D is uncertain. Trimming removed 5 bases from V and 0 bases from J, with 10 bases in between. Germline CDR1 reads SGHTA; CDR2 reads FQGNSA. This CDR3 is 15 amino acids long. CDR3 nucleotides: TGTGCCAGCAGCCTCACCCCCGCAACTAATGAAAAACTGTTTTTT. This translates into CASSLTPATNEKLFF.

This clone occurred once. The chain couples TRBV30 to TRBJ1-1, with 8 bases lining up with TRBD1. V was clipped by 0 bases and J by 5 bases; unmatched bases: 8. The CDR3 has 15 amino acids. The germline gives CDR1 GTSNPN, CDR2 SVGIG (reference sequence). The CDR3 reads CAWSVRQGAGTEAFF. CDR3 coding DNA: TGTGCCTGGAGTGTACGGCAGGGGGCTGGGACTGAAGCTTTCTTT.

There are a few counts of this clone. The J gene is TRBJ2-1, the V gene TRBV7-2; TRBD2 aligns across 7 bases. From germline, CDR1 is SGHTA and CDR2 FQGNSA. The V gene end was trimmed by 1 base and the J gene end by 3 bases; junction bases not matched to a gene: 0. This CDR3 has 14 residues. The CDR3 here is CASSLGGGYNEQFF. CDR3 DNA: TGTGCCAGCAGCTTAGGCGGGGGCTACAATGAGCAGTTCTTC. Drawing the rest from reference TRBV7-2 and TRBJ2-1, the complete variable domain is GAGVSQSPSNKVTEKGKDVELRCDPISGHTALYWYRQSLGQGLEFLIYFQGNSAPDKSGLPSDRFSAERTGGSVSTLTIQRTQQEDSAVYLCASSLGGGYNEQFFGPGTRLTVL.

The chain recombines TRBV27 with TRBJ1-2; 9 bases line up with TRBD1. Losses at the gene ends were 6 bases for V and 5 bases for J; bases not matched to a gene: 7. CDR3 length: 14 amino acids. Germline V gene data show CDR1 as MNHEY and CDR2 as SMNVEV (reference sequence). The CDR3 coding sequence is TGTGCCAGCAGACGAACCGGACAGGGGTATGGCTACACCTTC. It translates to CASRRTGQGYGYTF.

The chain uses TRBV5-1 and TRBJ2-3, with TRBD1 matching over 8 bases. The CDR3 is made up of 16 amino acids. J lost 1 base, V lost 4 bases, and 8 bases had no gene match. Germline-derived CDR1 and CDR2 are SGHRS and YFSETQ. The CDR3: CASSTAQGAGTDTQYF. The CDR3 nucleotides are TGCGCCAGCAGCACTGCGCAGGGGGCGGGCACAGATACGCAGTATTTT.

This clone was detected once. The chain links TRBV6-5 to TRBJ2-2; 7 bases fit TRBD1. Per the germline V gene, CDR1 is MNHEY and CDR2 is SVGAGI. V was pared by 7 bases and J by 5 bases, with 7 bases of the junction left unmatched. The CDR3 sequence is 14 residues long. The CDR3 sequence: CASTSGQPTGELFF. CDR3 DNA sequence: TGTGCCAGCACTTCGGGACAGCCTACCGGGGAGCTGTTTTTT.

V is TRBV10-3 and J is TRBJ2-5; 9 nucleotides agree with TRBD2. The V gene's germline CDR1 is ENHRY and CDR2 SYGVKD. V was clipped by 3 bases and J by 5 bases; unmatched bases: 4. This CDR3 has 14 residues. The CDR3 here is CAISDPTSGETQYF. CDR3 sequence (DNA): TGTGCCATCAGTGACCCGACTAGCGGCGAGACCCAGTACTTC.

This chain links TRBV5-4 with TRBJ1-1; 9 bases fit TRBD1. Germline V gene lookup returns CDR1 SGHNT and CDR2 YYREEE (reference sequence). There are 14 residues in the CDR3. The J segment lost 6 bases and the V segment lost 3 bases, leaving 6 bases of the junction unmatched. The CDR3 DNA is TGTGCCAGCAGCTCGGGACAGGGAGTGTCTGAAGCTTTCTTT. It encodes CASSSGQGVSEAFF.

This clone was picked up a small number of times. CDR3 DNA: TGTGCCAGCAGCAGACAGGGAAATGAGCAGTTCTTC. Encoded protein: CASSRQGNEQFF. The chain is built from TRBV7-2 and TRBJ2-1; 7 bases match TRBD1. This CDR3 contains 12 residues. The germline CDR1 and CDR2 sequences are SGHTA and FQGNSA. The junction had 2 bases not matched to a gene; V was cut back by 5 bases and J by 7 bases.

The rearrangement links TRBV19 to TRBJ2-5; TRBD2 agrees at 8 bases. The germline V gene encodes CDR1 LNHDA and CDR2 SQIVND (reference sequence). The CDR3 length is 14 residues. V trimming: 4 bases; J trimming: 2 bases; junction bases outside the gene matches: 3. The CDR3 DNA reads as TGTGCCAGTAGTAGAACTAGCGGACAAGAGACCCAGTACTTC. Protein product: CASSRTSGQETQYF.

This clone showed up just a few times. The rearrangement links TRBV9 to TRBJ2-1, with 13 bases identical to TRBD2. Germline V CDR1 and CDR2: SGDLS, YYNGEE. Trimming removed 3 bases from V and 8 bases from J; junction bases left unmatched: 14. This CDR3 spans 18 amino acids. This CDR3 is CASSGKTSGGAIVDEQFF. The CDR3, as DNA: TGTGCCAGCAGCGGAAAAACTAGCGGGGGGGCAATAGTGGATGAGCAGTTCTTC.

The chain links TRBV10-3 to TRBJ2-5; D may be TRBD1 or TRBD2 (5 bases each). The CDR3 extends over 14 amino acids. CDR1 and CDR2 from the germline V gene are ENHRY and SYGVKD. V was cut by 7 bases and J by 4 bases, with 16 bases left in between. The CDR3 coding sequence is TGTGCCATCACCTCACCGGGGCTCGGAGAGACCCAGTACTTC. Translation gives CAITSPGLGETQYF.

The CDR3 DNA reads as TGTGCCAGCAGCTTAAACAGACAAGAGACCCAGTACTTC. Its protein product is CASSLNRQETQYF. The chain is built from TRBV7-3 and TRBJ2-5, with D uncertain. The ends were cut back, 1 base at V and 2 bases at J, with 5 bases in the middle. The length of the CDR3 is 13 residues. Germline-derived CDR1 and CDR2 are SGHTA and FQGTGA.

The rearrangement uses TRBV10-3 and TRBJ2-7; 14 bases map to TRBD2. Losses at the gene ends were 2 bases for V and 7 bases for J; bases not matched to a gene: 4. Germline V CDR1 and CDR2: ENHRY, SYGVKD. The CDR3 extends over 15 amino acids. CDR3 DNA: TGTGCCATCAGTGAGGGACTAGCGGGGGGTGGGGAGCAGTACTTC. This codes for CAISEGLAGGGEQYF.